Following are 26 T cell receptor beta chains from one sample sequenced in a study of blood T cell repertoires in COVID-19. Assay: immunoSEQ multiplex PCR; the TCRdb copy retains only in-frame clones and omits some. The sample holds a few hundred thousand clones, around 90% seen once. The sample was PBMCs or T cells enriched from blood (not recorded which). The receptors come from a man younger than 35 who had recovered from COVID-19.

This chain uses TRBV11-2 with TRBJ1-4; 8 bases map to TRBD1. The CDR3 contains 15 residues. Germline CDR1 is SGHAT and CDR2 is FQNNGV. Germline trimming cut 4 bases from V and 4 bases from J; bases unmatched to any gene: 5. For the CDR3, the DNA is TGTGCCAGCAGCTCCGGGACAGGAGTTAATGAAAAACTGTTTTTT. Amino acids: CASSSGTGVNEKLFF.

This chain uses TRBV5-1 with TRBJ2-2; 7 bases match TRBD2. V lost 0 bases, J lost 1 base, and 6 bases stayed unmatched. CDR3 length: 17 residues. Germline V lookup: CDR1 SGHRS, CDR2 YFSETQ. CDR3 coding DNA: TGCGCCAGCAGCTTGGCTGCCGCTAGCGGGAACACCGGGGAGCTGTTTTTT. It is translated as CASSLAAASGNTGELFF.

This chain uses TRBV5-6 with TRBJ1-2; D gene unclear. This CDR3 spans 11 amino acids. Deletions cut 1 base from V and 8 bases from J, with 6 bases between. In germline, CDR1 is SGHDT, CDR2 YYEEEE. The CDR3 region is CASSLTGGYTF. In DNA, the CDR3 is TGTGCCAGCAGCTTGACGGGAGGCTACACCTTC.

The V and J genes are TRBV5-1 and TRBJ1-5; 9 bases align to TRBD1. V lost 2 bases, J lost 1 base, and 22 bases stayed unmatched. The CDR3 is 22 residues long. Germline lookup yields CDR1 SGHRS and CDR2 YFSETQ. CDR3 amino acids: CASSFSPVWDREKGESNQPQHF. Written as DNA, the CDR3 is TGCGCCAGCAGCTTTAGTCCCGTATGGGACAGGGAAAAAGGGGAAAGCAATCAGCCCCAGCATTTT.

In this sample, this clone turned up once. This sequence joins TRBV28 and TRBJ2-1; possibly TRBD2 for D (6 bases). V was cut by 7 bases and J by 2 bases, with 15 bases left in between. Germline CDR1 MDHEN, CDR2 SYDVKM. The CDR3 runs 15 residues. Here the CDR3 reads CASTTGDAAYNEQFF. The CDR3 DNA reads TGTGCCAGCACGACGGGAGACGCCGCCTACAATGAGCAGTTCTTC.

The CDR3 spells CASRGALLGLNTIYF. The CDR3 bases are TGTGCCAGCAGAGGGGCGCTCCTAGGCCTGAACACCATATATTTT. The chain has TRBV28 and TRBJ1-3, with a possible D match to TRBD1 (5 bases). Trimming shortened V by 6 bases and J by 7 bases, and 19 bases separated the two germline ends. Germline V gene lookup returns CDR1 MDHEN and CDR2 SYDVKM. This CDR3 spans 15 amino acids.

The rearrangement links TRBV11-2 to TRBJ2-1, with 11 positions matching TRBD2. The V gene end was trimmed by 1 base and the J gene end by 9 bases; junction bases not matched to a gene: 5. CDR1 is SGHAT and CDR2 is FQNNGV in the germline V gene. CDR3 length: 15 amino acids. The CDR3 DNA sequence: TGTGCCAGCAGCTTAGGCCTAGCGGGAGGTACTGAGCAGTTCTTC. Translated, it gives CASSLGLAGGTEQFF.

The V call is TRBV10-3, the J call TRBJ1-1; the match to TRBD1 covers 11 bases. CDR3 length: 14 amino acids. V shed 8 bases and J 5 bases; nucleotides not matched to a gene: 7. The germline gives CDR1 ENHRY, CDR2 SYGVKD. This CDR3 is CAIEGDRGRTEAFF. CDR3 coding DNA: TGTGCCATCGAGGGGGACAGGGGGAGGACTGAAGCTTTCTTT.

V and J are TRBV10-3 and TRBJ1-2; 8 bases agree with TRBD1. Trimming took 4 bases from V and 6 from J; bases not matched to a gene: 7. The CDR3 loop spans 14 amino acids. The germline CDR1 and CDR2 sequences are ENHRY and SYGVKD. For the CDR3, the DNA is TGTGCCATCAGTGCCCACCAGGGGGCCGATGGCTACACCTTC. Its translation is CAISAHQGADGYTF.

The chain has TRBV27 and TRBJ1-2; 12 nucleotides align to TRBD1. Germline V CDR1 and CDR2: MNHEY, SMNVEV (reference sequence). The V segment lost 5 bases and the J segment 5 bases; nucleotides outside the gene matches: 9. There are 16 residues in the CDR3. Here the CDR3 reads CASSRGTGGLGYGYTF. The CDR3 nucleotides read TGTGCCAGCAGTAGAGGGACAGGGGGCCTAGGGTATGGCTACACCTTC.

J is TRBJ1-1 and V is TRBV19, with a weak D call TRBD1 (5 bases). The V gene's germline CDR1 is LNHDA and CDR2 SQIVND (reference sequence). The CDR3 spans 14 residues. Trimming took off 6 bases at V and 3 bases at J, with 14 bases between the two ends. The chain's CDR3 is CASRENQGHTEAFF. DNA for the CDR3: TGTGCCAGTAGGGAGAATCAGGGTCACACTGAAGCTTTCTTT.

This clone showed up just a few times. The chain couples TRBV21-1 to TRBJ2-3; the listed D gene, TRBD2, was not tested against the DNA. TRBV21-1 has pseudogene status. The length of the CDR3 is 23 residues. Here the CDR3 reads CASSFPRATGTSGRARGTDTQYF. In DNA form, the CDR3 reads TGTGCCAGCAGCTTCCCCCGGGCCACTGGGACTAGCGGGAGGGCGAGAGGCACAGATACGCAGTATTTT.

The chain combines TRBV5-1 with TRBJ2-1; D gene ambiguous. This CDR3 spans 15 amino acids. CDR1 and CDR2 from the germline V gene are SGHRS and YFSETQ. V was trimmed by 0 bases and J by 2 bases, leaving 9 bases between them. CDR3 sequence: CASSLGPTTYNEQFF. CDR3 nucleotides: TGCGCCAGCAGCTTGGGACCTACTACCTACAATGAGCAGTTCTTC.

The CDR3 DNA follows: TGTGCCAGCAGGCGAACGGGCGGGAGCTCCTACAATGAGCAGTTCTTC. It specifies CASRRTGGSSYNEQFF. The chain joins TRBV2 to TRBJ2-1, with 7 positions matching TRBD2. The CDR3 length is 16 residues. The trim removed 6 bases at V and 0 bases at J, leaving 8 bases unmatched. The germline CDR1 and CDR2 sequences are SNHLY and FYNNEI. The full variable domain, with the rest looked up from reference TRBV2 and TRBJ2-1, is EPEVTQTPSHQVTQMGQEVILRCVPISNHLYFYWYRQILGQKVEFLVSFYNNEISEKSEIFDDQFSVERPDGSNFTLKIRSTKLEDSAMYFCASRRTGGSSYNEQFFGPGTRLTVL.

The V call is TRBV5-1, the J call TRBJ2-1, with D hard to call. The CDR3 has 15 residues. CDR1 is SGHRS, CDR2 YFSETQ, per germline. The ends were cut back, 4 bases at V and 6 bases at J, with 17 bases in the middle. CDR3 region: CASSKTASGLNEQFF. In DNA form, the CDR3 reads TGCGCCAGCAGCAAAACGGCGTCAGGCCTCAATGAGCAGTTCTTC.

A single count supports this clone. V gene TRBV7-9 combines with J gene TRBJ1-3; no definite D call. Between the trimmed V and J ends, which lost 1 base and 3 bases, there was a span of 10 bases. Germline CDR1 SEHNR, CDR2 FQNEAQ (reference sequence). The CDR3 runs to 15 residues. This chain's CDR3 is CASSLVISGGNTIYF. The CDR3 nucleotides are TGTGCCAGCAGCTTAGTCATTAGCGGTGGAAACACCATATATTTT.

The CDR3 protein is CASSDTAGAAQYF. CDR3 nucleotides: TGCGCCAGCAGTGACACGGCGGGGGCGGCGCAGTATTTT. The chain employs TRBV10-1 and TRBJ2-3, with D possibly TRBD2 on 7 matching bases. The ends were cut back, 3 bases at V and 10 bases at J, with 14 bases in the middle. Germline V gene lookup returns CDR1 WNHNN and CDR2 SYGVQD (reference sequence). The CDR3 contains 13 residues.

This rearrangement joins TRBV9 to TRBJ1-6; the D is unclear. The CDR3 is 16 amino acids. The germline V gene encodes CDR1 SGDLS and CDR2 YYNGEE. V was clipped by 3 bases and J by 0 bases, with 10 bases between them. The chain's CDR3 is CASSARVSSYNSPLHF. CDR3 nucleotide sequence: TGTGCCAGCAGCGCCCGCGTTAGCTCCTATAATTCACCCCTCCACTTT. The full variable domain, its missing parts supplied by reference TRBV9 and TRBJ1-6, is DSGVTQTPKHLITATGQRVTLRCSPRSGDLSVYWYQQSLDQGLQFLIQYYNGEERAKGNILERFSAQQFPDLHSELNLSSLELGDSALYFCASSARVSSYNSPLHFGNGTRLTVT.

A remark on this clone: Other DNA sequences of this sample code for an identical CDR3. The CDR3 DNA sequence: TGTGCCTGGAGTGGATTAGCGGCTAGCACAGATACGCAGTATTTT. It specifies CAWSGLAASTDTQYF. This chain connects TRBV30 to TRBJ2-3; D is possibly TRBD2 (6 bases). This CDR3 contains 15 residues. Between the trimmed V and J ends, which lost 1 base and 0 bases, there was a span of 11 bases. Germline V CDR1 and CDR2: GTSNPN, SVGIG (reference sequence).

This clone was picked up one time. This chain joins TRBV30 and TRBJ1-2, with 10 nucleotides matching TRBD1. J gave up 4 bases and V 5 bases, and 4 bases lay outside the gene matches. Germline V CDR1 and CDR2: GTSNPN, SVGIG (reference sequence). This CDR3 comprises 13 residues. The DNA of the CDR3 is TGTGCCTGGGCCAGGACAGGGGGCTATGGCTACACCTTC. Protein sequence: CAWARTGGYGYTF.

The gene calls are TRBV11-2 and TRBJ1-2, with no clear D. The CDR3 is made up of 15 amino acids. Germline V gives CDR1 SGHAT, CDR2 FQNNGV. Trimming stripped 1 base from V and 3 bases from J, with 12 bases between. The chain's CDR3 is CASSLAGLDHYGYTF. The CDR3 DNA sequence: TGTGCCAGCAGCTTAGCGGGGTTGGATCACTATGGCTACACCTTC. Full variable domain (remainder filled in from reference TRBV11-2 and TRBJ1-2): EAGVAQSPRYKIIEKRQSVAFWCNPISGHATLYWYQQILGQGPKLLIQFQNNGVVDDSQLPKDRFSAERLKGVDSTLKIQPAKLEDSAVYLCASSLAGLDHYGYTFGSGTRLTVV.

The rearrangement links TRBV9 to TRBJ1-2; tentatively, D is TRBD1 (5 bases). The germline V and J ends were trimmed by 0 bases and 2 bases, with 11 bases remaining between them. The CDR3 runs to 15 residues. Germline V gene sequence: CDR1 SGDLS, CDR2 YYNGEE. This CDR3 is CASSVVEGLNYGYTF. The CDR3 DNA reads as TGTGCCAGCAGCGTAGTGGAGGGGCTGAACTATGGCTACACCTTC.

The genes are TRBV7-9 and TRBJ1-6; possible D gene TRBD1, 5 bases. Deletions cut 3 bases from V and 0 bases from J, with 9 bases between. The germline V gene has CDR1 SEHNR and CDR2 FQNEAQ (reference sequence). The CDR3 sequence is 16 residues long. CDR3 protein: CASSLTESSYNSPLHF. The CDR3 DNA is TGTGCCAGCAGCTTGACAGAATCCTCCTATAATTCACCCCTCCACTTT. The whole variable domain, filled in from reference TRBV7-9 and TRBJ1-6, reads DTGVSQNPRHKITKRGQNVTFRCDPISEHNRLYWYRQTLGQGPEFLTYFQNEAQLEKSRLLSDRFSAERPKGSFSTLEIQRTEQGDSAMYLCASSLTESSYNSPLHFGNGTRLTVT.

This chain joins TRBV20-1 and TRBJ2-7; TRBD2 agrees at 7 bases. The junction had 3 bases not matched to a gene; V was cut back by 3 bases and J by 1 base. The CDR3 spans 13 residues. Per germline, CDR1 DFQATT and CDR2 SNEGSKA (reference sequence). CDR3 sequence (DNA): TGCAGTGCTAGTGGGAGGGGATCCTACGAGCAGTACTTC. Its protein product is CSASGRGSYEQYF.

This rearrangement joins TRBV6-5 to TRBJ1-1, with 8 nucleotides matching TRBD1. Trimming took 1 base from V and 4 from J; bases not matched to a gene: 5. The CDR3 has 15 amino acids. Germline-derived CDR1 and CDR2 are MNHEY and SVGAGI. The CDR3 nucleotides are TGTGCCAGCAGTTACTTTTCCGGACAGGGCACTGAAGCTTTCTTT. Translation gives CASSYFSGQGTEAFF.

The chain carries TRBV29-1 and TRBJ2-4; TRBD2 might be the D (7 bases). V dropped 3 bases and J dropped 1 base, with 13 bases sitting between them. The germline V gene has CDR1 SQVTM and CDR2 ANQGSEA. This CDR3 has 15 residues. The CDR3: CSVEKGGKAKNIQYF. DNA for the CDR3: TGCAGCGTTGAGAAGGGGGGGAAGGCCAAAAACATTCAGTACTTC.